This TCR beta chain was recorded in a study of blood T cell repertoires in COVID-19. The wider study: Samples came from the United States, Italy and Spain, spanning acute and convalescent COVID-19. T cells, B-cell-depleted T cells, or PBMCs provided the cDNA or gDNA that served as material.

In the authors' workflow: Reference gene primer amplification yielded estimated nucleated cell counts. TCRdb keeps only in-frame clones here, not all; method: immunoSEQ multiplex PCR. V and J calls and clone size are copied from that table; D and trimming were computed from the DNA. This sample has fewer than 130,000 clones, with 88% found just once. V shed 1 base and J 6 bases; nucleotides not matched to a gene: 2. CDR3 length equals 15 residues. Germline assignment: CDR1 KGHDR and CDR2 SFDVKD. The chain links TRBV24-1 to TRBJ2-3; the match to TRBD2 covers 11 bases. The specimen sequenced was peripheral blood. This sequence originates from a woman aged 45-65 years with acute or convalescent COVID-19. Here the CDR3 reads CATSDFRLAGDTQYF. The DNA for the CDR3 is TGTGCCACCAGTGATTTTAGACTAGCGGGGGATACGCAGTATTTT.